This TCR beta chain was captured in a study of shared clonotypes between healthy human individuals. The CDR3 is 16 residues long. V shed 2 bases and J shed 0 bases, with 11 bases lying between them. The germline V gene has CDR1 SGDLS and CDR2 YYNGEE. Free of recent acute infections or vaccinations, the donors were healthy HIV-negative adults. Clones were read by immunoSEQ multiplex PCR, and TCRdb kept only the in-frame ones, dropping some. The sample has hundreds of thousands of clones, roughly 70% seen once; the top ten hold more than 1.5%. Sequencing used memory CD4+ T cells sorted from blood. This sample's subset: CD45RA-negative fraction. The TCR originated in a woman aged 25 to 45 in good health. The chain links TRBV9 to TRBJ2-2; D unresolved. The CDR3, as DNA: TGTGCCAGCAGCGTTAACATCCTCGCGAACACCGGGGAGCTGTTTTTT. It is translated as CASSVNILANTGELFF.